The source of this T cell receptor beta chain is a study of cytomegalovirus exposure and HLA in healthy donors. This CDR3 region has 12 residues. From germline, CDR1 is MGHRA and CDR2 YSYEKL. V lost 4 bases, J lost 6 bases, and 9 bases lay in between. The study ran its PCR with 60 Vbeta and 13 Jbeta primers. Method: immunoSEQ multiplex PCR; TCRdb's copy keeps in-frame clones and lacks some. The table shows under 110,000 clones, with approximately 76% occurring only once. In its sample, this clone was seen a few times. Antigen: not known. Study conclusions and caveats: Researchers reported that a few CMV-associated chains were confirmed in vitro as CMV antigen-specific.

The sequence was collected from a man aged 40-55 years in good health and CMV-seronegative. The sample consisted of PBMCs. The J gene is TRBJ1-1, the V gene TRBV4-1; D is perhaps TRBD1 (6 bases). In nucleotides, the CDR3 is TGCGCCAGCAGCCCAGGGGTACCTGAAGCTTTCTTT. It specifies CASSPGVPEAFF.